The clone carrying this TCR beta chain was picked up a small number of times. The antigen is unknown. The data were taken from a study of T-cell memory formation after mild COVID-19. Study observations and caveats: Later expanders leaned CD4+, whereas clones that contracted between day 15 and 85 were balanced CD4/CD8. Shrinking CD4+ clones were chiefly CM and EM; CD8+ ones were chiefly EMRA. Some clones that responded turned up in pre-infection memory, which suggests that cross-reactive memory joined in.

Sample barcodes and UMIs were carried by the TCR alpha and TCR beta cDNA libraries that 5'RACE generated with constant-segment primers. TCRdb redid the calling of the 5' RACE reads with MiXCR, one entry per CDR3 protein. The table lists 90,000 to 120,000 distinct CDR3 sequences, 14% of them singletons, with 30% to 45% in the top ten. Trimming removed 0 bases at V and 5 bases at J, with 10 bases between. CDR1 is LGHNA, CDR2 YSLEER, per germline. This CDR3 is 14 amino acids long. The sequenced material came from PBMCs or a T cell subset sorted from them (not recorded which). The rearrangement links TRBV4-3 to TRBJ1-2, with D perhaps TRBD1 (5 bases). This sequence originates from a man aged 18 to 30 who had mild COVID-19 (a few samples of this study predate the infection). Cell type and time point are not known. The CDR3 is CASSQDGGIYGYTF. Written as DNA, the CDR3 is TGCGCCAGCAGCCAAGATGGGGGTATTTATGGCTACACCTTC.